This T cell receptor beta chain is drawn from a study of monozygotic twins with inflammatory bowel disease. Overall study results and limits: A distinction between different T cell subtypes was not possible. TCRbeta inverse Simpson diversity was decreased in IBD patients versus healthy co-twins. It was not supported that a single strong signal or clonotype was associated with IBD.

Turning to this clonotype: The antigen is not known.

TCRdb processed the 5' RACE reads again and assigns one entry to each CDR3 protein, with no DNA. Its table lists fewer than 350,000 distinct CDR3 sequences. The CDR3 loop spans 13 amino acids. Germline V gene sequence: CDR1 GTSNPN, CDR2 SVGIG (reference sequence). The rearrangement links TRBV30 to TRBJ2-6; the D call from TCRdb, TRBD1, cannot be confirmed without DNA. Sequences were obtained from blood. The sequence derives from a human donor with ulcerative colitis or Crohn's disease, or a healthy co-twin of an affected twin (not recorded which). CDR3 region: CAWTGSGANVLTF.